This T cell receptor (beta chain) was sequenced during a study of PD-1 blockade in classical Hodgkin lymphoma. Study-wide points: Excluded were patients who started nivolumab under 1 year after ASCT, a group that had lower diversity. Newly diagnosed patients reportedly had lower baseline TCR diversity than healthy donors.

As to this clone: Its cognate antigen is unknown.

Germline trimming cut 6 bases from V and 4 bases from J; bases unmatched to any gene: 2. The CDR3 totals 12 residues. Germline lookup yields CDR1 ENHRY and CDR2 SYGVKD. This sample's time point: cycle 4 day 1 (C4D1), after 6 weeks of nivolumab. The patients all showed relapse after autologous stem cell transplantation, while their brentuximab vedotin exposure varied. Magnetic depletion of unwanted cells isolated CD4+ T cells from thawed PBMCs. Best responses included complete response and partial response; otherwise, the best response was progressive disease. Measured with immunoSEQ multiplex PCR; TCRdb has only the in-frame clones, and not every one. Among 15,000 to 25,000 clones listed, over 80% were seen once.

The receptor was isolated from a human donor with classical Hodgkin lymphoma. V gene TRBV10-3 combines with J gene TRBJ2-5; 7 nucleotides match TRBD1. This material consisted of CD4+ T cells from blood, taken before the fourth cycle of nivolumab. The CDR3 loop is CAISGTAETQYF. CDR3 nucleotide sequence: TGTGCCATCAGCGGGACAGCAGAGACCCAGTACTTC.